This is a list of T cell receptor beta chains from one sample in a study of radiation and T cells in renal cell carcinoma. Libraries were prepared by immunoSEQ multiplex PCR; TCRdb keeps only in-frame clonotypes and omits some of them. The data contain 14,000 or so clones, around 66% of them seen just once; the ten biggest clones take up 27%. Sequencing used tumor tissue, obtained from a patient whose treatment included radiotherapy and nephrectomy. These receptors were obtained from a woman in her 70s with renal cell carcinoma. The CDR3 runs from the conserved cysteine through the conserved F or W. Each record gives: J gene, D gene, V gene, clone size, CDR3 length, CDR3 protein, CDR3 DNA. The D gene is left open where the match is weak. Size is stated for part of the rows, as once, few or many counts, or as a class when the clone is expanded.

J gene: TRBJ1-1
D gene: .
V gene: TRBV6-5
clone size: .
CDR3 length: 11
CDR3 protein: CASSVDTEAFF
CDR3 DNA: TGTGCCAGCAGCGTAGACACTGAAGCTTTCTTT

J gene: TRBJ2-7
D gene: .
V gene: TRBV25-1
clone size: .
CDR3 length: 15
CDR3 protein: CASSLDSLAFYEQYF
CDR3 DNA: TGTGCCAGCAGTTTAGATAGCCTAGCTTTCTACGAGCAGTACTTC

J gene: TRBJ2-1
D gene: TRBD2
V gene: TRBV4-2
clone size: once
CDR3 length: 16
CDR3 protein: CASTPNAGDGANEQFF
CDR3 DNA: TGTGCCAGCACTCCTAATGCGGGGGACGGGGCCAATGAGCAGTTCTTC

J gene: TRBJ2-5
D gene: TRBD2
V gene: TRBV4-1
clone size: few
CDR3 length: 17
CDR3 protein: CASSPRTSGVYQETQYF
CDR3 DNA: TGCGCCAGCAGCCCCCGGACTAGCGGAGTGTACCAAGAGACCCAGTACTTC

J gene: TRBJ2-1
D gene: TRBD2
V gene: TRBV10-3
clone size: .
CDR3 length: 14
CDR3 protein: CAISVGRERNEQFF
CDR3 DNA: TGTGCCATCAGTGTAGGGCGGGAGAGGAATGAGCAGTTCTTC

J gene: TRBJ2-1
D gene: TRBD2
V gene: TRBV5-4
clone size: .
CDR3 length: 15
CDR3 protein: CASSLGGGAYNEQFF
CDR3 DNA: TGTGCCAGCAGCTTGGGTGGGGGGGCCTACAATGAGCAGTTCTTC

J gene: TRBJ2-6
D gene: .
V gene: TRBV4-3
clone size: .
CDR3 length: 14
CDR3 protein: CASSLDRGANVLTF
CDR3 DNA: TGCGCCAGCAGCCTTGACCGGGGGGCCAACGTCCTGACTTTC

J gene: TRBJ2-3
D gene: TRBD1
V gene: TRBV7-6
clone size: .
CDR3 length: 14
CDR3 protein: CASSRDRVVDTQYF
CDR3 DNA: TGTGCCAGCAGCCGGGACAGGGTGGTGGATACGCAGTATTTT

J gene: TRBJ2-3
D gene: .
V gene: TRBV30
clone size: once
CDR3 length: 14
CDR3 protein: CAWSVGGSGDTQYF
CDR3 DNA: TGTGCCTGGAGTGTAGGAGGTAGCGGCGATACGCAGTATTTT

J gene: TRBJ1-2
D gene: .
V gene: TRBV15
clone size: few
CDR3 length: 13
CDR3 protein: CATSRGGRDGYTF
CDR3 DNA: TGTGCCACCAGCAGAGGGGGGCGCGATGGCTACACCTTC

J gene: TRBJ2-1
D gene: TRBD2
V gene: TRBV7-2
clone size: .
CDR3 length: 18
CDR3 protein: CASRLVRTSGSSYNEQFF
CDR3 DNA: TGTGCCAGCAGACTAGTACGGACTAGCGGGAGTTCCTACAATGAGCAGTTCTTC

J gene: TRBJ1-3
D gene: .
V gene: TRBV5-1
clone size: .
CDR3 length: 13
CDR3 protein: CASSSSSGNTIYF
CDR3 DNA: TGCGCCAGCAGCTCGAGCTCTGGAAACACCATATATTTT

J gene: TRBJ2-7
D gene: TRBD1
V gene: TRBV7-6
clone size: .
CDR3 length: 18
CDR3 protein: CASSSTPRGQGAAGEQYF
CDR3 DNA: TGTGCCAGCAGCTCGACCCCGCGGGGACAGGGGGCGGCGGGCGAGCAGTACTTC

J gene: TRBJ2-7
D gene: TRBD2
V gene: TRBV9
clone size: few
CDR3 length: 14
CDR3 protein: CASSVALAGGEQYF
CDR3 DNA: TGTGCCAGCAGCGTAGCTCTAGCGGGAGGCGAGCAGTACTTC

J gene: TRBJ1-2
D gene: TRBD1
V gene: TRBV5-4
clone size: .
CDR3 length: 16
CDR3 protein: CASSPGTAPAGYGYTF
CDR3 DNA: TGTGCCAGCAGCCCCGGGACAGCTCCGGCGGGCTATGGCTACACCTTC

J gene: TRBJ2-2
D gene: .
V gene: TRBV6-1
clone size: once
CDR3 length: 13
CDR3 protein: CASSEADTGELFF
CDR3 DNA: TGTGCCAGCAGTGAAGCGGACACCGGGGAGCTGTTTTTT

J gene: TRBJ2-2
D gene: TRBD2
V gene: TRBV7-6
clone size: .
CDR3 length: 16
CDR3 protein: CASSLTSGRNTGELFF
CDR3 DNA: TGTGCCAGCAGCTTAACTAGCGGACGGAACACCGGGGAGCTGTTTTTT

J gene: TRBJ2-7
D gene: .
V gene: TRBV7-8
clone size: once
CDR3 length: 13
CDR3 protein: CASSSGPSVEQYF
CDR3 DNA: TGTGCCAGCAGCTCTGGACCGAGCGTCGAGCAGTACTTC

J gene: TRBJ2-5
D gene: TRBD2
V gene: TRBV7-9
clone size: .
CDR3 length: 15
CDR3 protein: CASRKGTSGSETQYF
CDR3 DNA: TGTGCCAGCAGAAAAGGGACTAGCGGGAGTGAGACCCAGTACTTC

J gene: TRBJ2-1
D gene: TRBD2
V gene: TRBV9
clone size: .
CDR3 length: 18
CDR3 protein: CASSVVSSGGPVLDEQFF
CDR3 DNA: TGTGCCAGCAGCGTAGTGTCTAGCGGGGGGCCCGTTTTAGATGAGCAGTTCTTC

J gene: TRBJ2-5
D gene: .
V gene: TRBV21-1
clone size: few
CDR3 length: 18
CDR3 protein: CASSKGLAGGARRETQYF
CDR3 DNA: TGTGCCAGCAGCAAAGGACTAGCGGGGGGGGCCCGTAGAGAGACCCAGTACTTC

J gene: TRBJ2-5
D gene: .
V gene: TRBV4-1
clone size: .
CDR3 length: 13
CDR3 protein: CASSLVGDGTQYF
CDR3 DNA: TGCGCCAGCAGCCTCGTCGGGGATGGGACCCAGTACTTC

J gene: TRBJ2-5
D gene: .
V gene: TRBV29-1
clone size: .
CDR3 length: 15
CDR3 protein: CSVEGFRGAGETQYF
CDR3 DNA: TGCAGCGTTGAAGGATTCCGGGGGGCGGGGGAGACCCAGTACTTC

J gene: TRBJ2-3
D gene: .
V gene: TRBV10-3
clone size: .
CDR3 length: 12
CDR3 protein: CAISESVDTQYF
CDR3 DNA: TGTGCCATCAGTGAGTCAGTAGATACGCAGTATTTT

J gene: TRBJ2-2
D gene: .
V gene: TRBV7-2
clone size: .
CDR3 length: 14
CDR3 protein: CASSTIGDTGELFF
CDR3 DNA: TGTGCCAGCAGCACAATCGGGGACACCGGGGAGCTGTTTTTT

J gene: TRBJ1-6
D gene: .
V gene: TRBV5-4
clone size: .
CDR3 length: 14
CDR3 protein: CASGRDGGNSPLHF
CDR3 DNA: TGTGCCAGCGGAAGGGACGGGGGTAATTCACCCCTCCACTTT

J gene: TRBJ2-1
D gene: .
V gene: TRBV15
clone size: .
CDR3 length: 17
CDR3 protein: CATSRDKLPLPYNEQFF
CDR3 DNA: TGTGCCACCAGCAGAGATAAATTGCCCCTACCCTACAATGAGCAGTTCTTC

J gene: TRBJ2-1
D gene: .
V gene: TRBV6-4
clone size: .
CDR3 length: 15
CDR3 protein: CASSDGQGSSDEQFF
CDR3 DNA: TGTGCCAGCAGTGACGGGCAGGGTTCATCAGATGAGCAGTTCTTC

J gene: TRBJ2-3
D gene: .
V gene: TRBV7-8
clone size: .
CDR3 length: 15
CDR3 protein: CASRLRGLSTDTQYF
CDR3 DNA: TGTGCCAGCAGACTTAGAGGCCTAAGCACAGATACGCAGTATTTT

J gene: TRBJ1-6
D gene: .
V gene: TRBV2
clone size: .
CDR3 length: 13
CDR3 protein: CGQGRRYNSPLHF
CDR3 DNA: TGTGGCCAGGGCAGGCGCTATAATTCACCCCTCCACTTT